This T cell receptor (beta chain) comes out of a study of T cells after yellow fever vaccination. TCRdb recomputed calls from the 5' RACE reads with MiXCR, one row per CDR3 protein. The sample lists around 310,000 distinct CDR3 sequences, about 9.5% occurring once. This clonotype came up a few times. The CDR3 has 15 residues. Looked up from germline, CDR1 is SGHDT and CDR2 is YYEEEE. Trimming cost V 2 bases and J 5 bases, with 11 bases left between them. The sample here was PBMCs, taken on the day of the first yellow fever vaccination. This chain joins TRBV5-6 and TRBJ1-6; D gene unclear. This TCR was sampled from a man between 18 and 29 years old who received the YFV17D yellow fever vaccine. CDR3 nucleotides: TGTGCCAGCAGCTTTACCGGCAGAAATAATTCACCCCTCCACTTT. This gives the protein CASSFTGRNNSPLHF.